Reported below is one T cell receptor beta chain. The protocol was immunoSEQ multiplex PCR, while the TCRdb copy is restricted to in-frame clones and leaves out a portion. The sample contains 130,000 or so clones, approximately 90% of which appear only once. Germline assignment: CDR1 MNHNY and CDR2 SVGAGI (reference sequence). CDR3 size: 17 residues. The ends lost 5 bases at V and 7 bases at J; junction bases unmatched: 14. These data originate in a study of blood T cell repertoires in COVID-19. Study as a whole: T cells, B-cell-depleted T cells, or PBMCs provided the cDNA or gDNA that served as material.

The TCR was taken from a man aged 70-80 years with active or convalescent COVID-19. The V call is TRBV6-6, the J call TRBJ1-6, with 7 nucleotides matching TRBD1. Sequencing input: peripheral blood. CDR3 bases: TGTGCCAGCAGTCGCAGGACAGGAATTGAGGGGAATTCACCCCTCCACTTT. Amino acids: CASSRRTGIEGNSPLHF.